Below, 31 T cell receptor delta chains from the same sample are listed, as sequenced in a study of γδ T cells in repeated Plasmodium falciparum infection. Flow sorting of PBMC yielded separate Vgamma9/Vdelta2+ and Vdelta2-negative gammadelta T cell populations for bulk repertoire analysis. TCRdb re-identified clones in the multiplex PCR reads via CATT. The sample yields tens of thousands of delta-chain clones, approximately 1% seen once. The sequenced sample consisted of gamma-delta T cells from blood. These receptor sequences come from a pool of human donors (malaria-infected and uninfected, not separated).

This clone was seen only a few times. TCRdb records a much larger clone's protein for this DNA, with a difference at residue 23 that likely arises from a read error; the protein given is the translation of the DNA. V gene TRDV1 combines with J gene TRDJ1, with 13 nucleotides matching TRDD3. No J segment appears in TCRdb, so it was assigned here by matching the sequence to germline. Germline V CDR1 and CDR2: TSWWSYY, QGS. Trimming cost V 0 bases and J 3 bases; bases outside gene matches: 37. The CDR3 consists of 28 residues. As DNA, the CDR3 is TGTGCTCTTGGGGAACTTTGGGGATCTGGGAGACCCAGGAAACGGGAACCAACTGGGGGATACGGTGCCGATAAACTCATCTTT. It translates to CALGELWGSGRPRKREPTGGYGADKLIF.

This clone was seen a handful of times. A far larger clone lies a single base away; this is likely a read error. This same CDR3 is encoded by further DNA sequences in the sample. The J segment was not called; the V segment is TRDV2; the D call in the table, TRDD3, was not verified against the DNA. This CDR3 has 22 amino acids. In germline, CDR1 is GEAIGNYY, CDR2 EKD. The CDR3 region has the DNA TGTGCCTGTGACACAAAGCGGATGCTACTGGGGGATACAGGCCCCTACACCGATAAACTTATCTTT. This encodes CACDTKRMLLGDTGPYTDKLIF.

There are a few counts of this clone. The amino acid sequence in TCRdb belongs to a much larger clone and departs from this DNA's translation at residue 5, likely a sequencing read error; the sequence shown is translated from the DNA. The DNA for the CDR3 is TGTGCTCTTGGGGCTCAGGCGCAATCACCGAAACCTCTCCCATACTGGGGGATACGCACGCCCTTCCTAAACACCGATAAACTCATCTTT. This encodes CALGAQAQSPKPLPYWGIRTPFLNTDKLIF. This sequence joins TRDV1 and TRDJ1, with 13 bases identical to TRDD3. TCRdb leaves out the J gene; it was filled in here by matching the DNA to germline. There are 30 residues in the CDR3. The germline CDR1 and CDR2 sequences are TSWWSYY and QGS. J was trimmed by 0 bases and V by 4 bases; bases with no gene match: 44.

In this sample, this clone turned up a few times. A read error may explain this, as a much larger clone is one base away. The J gene is uncalled and the V gene is TRDV1; the table's D call, TRDD3, was not checked against the DNA. Germline assignment: CDR1 TSWWSYY and CDR2 QGS. The CDR3 length is 17 residues. CDR3 coding DNA: TGTGCTCTTGGGGAACTAAGATCGTACTGGGGGATATCCGGACTCACCTTT. Its protein is CALGELRSYWGISGLTF.

Details on this clone: For this DNA, TCRdb reports the protein of a much larger clone, which diverges at residue 17, most likely from a read error; the protein presented here is translated directly from the DNA. V and J are TRDV1 and TRDJ1; weak D call: TRDD2 (8 bases). The J gene, not given by TCRdb, was assigned here from a germline match of the nucleotide sequence. This CDR3 spans 23 amino acids. The germline V and J ends were trimmed by 1 base and 9 bases, with 42 bases remaining between them. Germline CDR1 and CDR2: TSWWSYY and QGS. DNA of the CDR3: TGTGCTCTTGGGGAACGGGGGGCTTCCTACACCTACGCGACCCTGGGGGGTACAAGGGAACTCATCTTT. Protein: CALGERGASYTYATLGGTRELIF.

As regards this clone: This likely reflects a read error, since a far larger clone is one base away. Distinct nucleotide sequences in the sample also encode this CDR3. The V gene corresponds to TRDV2; no J gene was called. The CDR3 extends over 15 amino acids. Germline CDR1 reads GEAIGNYY; CDR2 reads EKD. CDR3 sequence (DNA): TGTGCCTGTGACACCGCATCCCGTAACACCGATAAGCTCATCTTT. Protein sequence: CACDTASRNTDKLIF.

A remark on this clone: TCRdb's protein for this DNA is that of a much larger clone and differs from the translation at residue 4, likely a read error; the protein shown is the DNA translation. The CDR3 here is CACETVMGTGGFATDKLIF. Written as DNA, the CDR3 is TGTGCCTGTGAGACCGTCATGGGGACTGGGGGATTCGCCACCGATAAACTCATCTTC. V gene TRDV2 combines with J gene TRDJ1, with TRDD3 matching 10 bases. CDR3 length equals 19 residues. The germline gives CDR1 GEAIGNYY, CDR2 EKD.

This clone was seen a handful of times. TCRdb's entry gives the protein of a much larger clone, which mismatches this DNA's translation at residue 3, likely from a read error; the protein reported here is translated from the DNA. The genes are TRDV2 and TRDJ1; tentative D call: TRDD3 (5 bases). No J segment appears in TCRdb, so it was assigned here by matching the sequence to germline. CDR1 and CDR2 from the germline V gene are GEAIGNYY and EKD. This CDR3 has 16 residues. The DNA of the CDR3 is TGTGCCAGTGACACCGTGGGGTCCCGGTACACCGATAAACTCATCTTT. Its translation: CASDTVGSRYTDKLIF.

In this sample, this clone turned up a few times. This probably arose from a read error, given a far larger clone one base away. Other DNA sequences within the sample encode an identical CDR3. This chain links TRDV2 with TRDJ1, with 8 bases matching TRDD3. As TCRdb names no J gene, one was assigned here on the basis of a DNA match to germline. Germline V gives CDR1 GEAIGNYY, CDR2 EKD. The CDR3 has 17 amino acids. The CDR3 DNA is TGTGCTTGTGACTTGGCGCTACTGGGGGTTATCACCGATAAACTCATCTTT. Its protein is CACDLALLGVITDKLIF.

This clone was seen a few times. TCRdb's protein for this DNA is that of a much larger clone and differs from the translation at residue 5, likely a read error; the protein shown is the DNA translation. The chain employs TRAV14/DV4 and TRDJ1; TRDD3 matches 10 bases. The J gene comes from matching the DNA to germline here; TCRdb lacks it. With V trimmed by 9 bases and J by 2 bases, 18 bases remained unmatched. The CDR3 sequence is 18 residues long. The germline gives CDR1 TSDPSYG, CDR2 QGSYDQQN (reference sequence). This chain's CDR3 is CAIILLRFGGIRTDKLIF. In DNA, the CDR3 is TGTGCAATCATACTCCTACGTTTTGGGGGGATACGTACCGATAAACTCATCTTT.

To note about this clone: TCRdb attributes to this sequence the protein of a much larger clone, which differs from the DNA translation at residue 10; a read error is likely, and the protein displayed is translated from the DNA. This chain connects TRDV1 to TRDJ1; TRDD3 matches 7 bases. The J gene comes from matching the DNA to germline here; TCRdb lacks it. The germline gives CDR1 TSWWSYY, CDR2 QGS. The CDR3 sequence is 19 residues long. The V gene end was trimmed by 5 bases and the J gene end by 10 bases; junction bases not matched to a gene: 28. The CDR3 protein is CALGIGPGPPSSTGVILIF. As DNA, the CDR3 is TGTGCTCTTGGGATCGGGCCCGGGCCTCCCTCCAGTACTGGGGTCATACTCATCTTT.

This clone turned up a few times. The amino acid sequence in TCRdb belongs to a much larger clone and departs from this DNA's translation at residue 14, likely a sequencing read error; the sequence shown is translated from the DNA. The V gene is given as TRDV2, and no J gene call is available; the DNA was not used to check the table's D call, TRDD3. The germline gives CDR1 GEAIGNYY, CDR2 EKD. The CDR3 has 16 amino acids. The CDR3 loop is CACDVLGDTLTAQHFF. CDR3 in DNA: TGTGCCTGTGACGTACTGGGGGATACTTTGACAGCACAACACTTCTTT.

This clone was counted only a few times. TCRdb assigns this DNA the protein of a much larger clone, which departs from its translation at residue 10; this likely reflects a read error, and the protein shown comes from translating the DNA. The V and J genes are TRDV1 and TRDJ4; 12 bases fit TRDD3. TCRdb lists no J gene, so it was determined here by aligning the DNA to germline. The V gene end was trimmed by 3 bases and the J gene end by 0 bases; junction bases not matched to a gene: 23. Germline V gene data show CDR1 as TSWWSYY and CDR2 as QGS. This CDR3 comprises 22 residues. The CDR3 region is CALGELPPLRSTGGYRARPLIF. The CDR3, as DNA: TGTGCTCTTGGGGAGCTTCCCCCTCTAAGGAGTACTGGGGGATACAGAGCCAGACCCCTGATCTTT.

Of note for this clone: The protein in TCRdb stems from a much larger clone and differs at residue 9 from this DNA's translation, likely a read error; here the protein is translated from the DNA. The chain is built from TRDV1 and TRDJ1; 8 nucleotides align to TRDD3. No J segment appears in TCRdb, so it was assigned here by matching the sequence to germline. V gave up 0 bases and J gave up 0 bases; unmatched junction bases: 12. Germline-derived CDR1 and CDR2 are TSWWSYY and QGS. This CDR3 has 19 residues. The CDR3 reads CALGELPTPWGTDTDKLIF. CDR3 DNA sequence: TGTGCTCTTGGGGAACTTCCTACGCCCTGGGGGACCGACACCGATAAACTCATCTTT.

This clone was observed at least ten times. This is likely an artifact of a read error, given a far larger clone one base away. Other nucleotide sequences in the sample specify the same CDR3. This chain joins TRDV2 and TRDJ1; D is perhaps TRDD2 or TRDD3 (6 bases each). TCRdb leaves out the J gene; it was filled in here by matching the DNA to germline. Germline CDR1 GEAIGNYY, CDR2 EKD. This CDR3 is built from 18 residues. V lost 3 bases to trimming and J lost 8 bases, with 30 bases between them. CDR3 in amino acids: CACDQMAFPGDGSDKLIF. CDR3 DNA sequence: TGTGCCTGTGACCAAATGGCCTTCCCGGGGGACGGGAGCGACAAACTCATCTTT.

In this sample, this clone turned up a few times. The likely explanation is a read error, given a far larger clone one base away. Other DNA sequences in this sample translate to the same CDR3. The chain has TRDV1 and TRDJ1, with a possible D match to TRDD3 (6 bases). TCRdb offers no J gene call, so here the DNA was matched to germline to obtain one. V gave up 6 bases and J gave up 4 bases, with 39 bases separating them. The CDR3 length is 22 residues. Germline CDR1 TSWWSYY, CDR2 QGS. The CDR3 here is CALGERGSTFELWWGFVDKLIF. The DNA of the CDR3 is TGTGCTCTTGGAGAAAGGGGATCTACCTTTGAGTTGTGGTGGGGGTTTGTCGATAAACTCATCTTT.

For this clone: TCRdb's listed protein matches a much larger clone and diverges from this DNA's translation at residue 8, likely through a read error; the protein shown comes from the DNA. This chain joins TRDV2 and TRDJ1; tentatively, D is TRDD3 (5 bases). This CDR3 region has 16 residues. Germline V lookup: CDR1 GEAIGNYY, CDR2 EKD. V gave up 3 bases and J gave up 2 bases, with 18 bases separating them. DNA of the CDR3: TGTGCCTGTGACTCCGTACTGGAGGGAGGAACCGATAAACTCATCTTT. Amino acid sequence: CACDSVLEGGTDKLIF.

This clone was detected ten times or more. A read error likely explains why the TCRdb protein, taken from a much larger clone, differs from this DNA's translation at residue 11; the protein shown is translated from the DNA. The chain employs TRDV2 and TRDJ1; 9 bases agree with TRDD3. The CDR3 has 18 residues. Per the germline V gene, CDR1 is GEAIGNYY and CDR2 is EKD. J was trimmed by 0 bases and V by 1 base; bases with no gene match: 11. The CDR3 DNA is TGTGCCTGTGACACTCTATCACTGGGGGACCTGTACACCGATAAACTCATCTTT. Encoded protein: CACDTLSLGDLYTDKLIF.

This clone occurred a few times. TCRdb lists the protein of a much larger clone for this DNA, which differs at residue 5, so this is likely a read error; the protein given here is translated from the DNA itself. The V call is TRDV1, the J call TRDJ1, with TRDD2 as a possible D gene (6 bases). The J gene was not available in TCRdb and was assigned here by matching the DNA to germline segments. V was cut by 5 bases and J by 0 bases, with 37 bases left in between. The CDR3 is made up of 23 amino acids. Germline V CDR1 and CDR2: TSWWSYY, QGS. CDR3 sequence: CALGKRRILRLREYDGYTDKLIF. Written as DNA, the CDR3 is TGTGCTCTTGGGAAAAGGAGGATCCTACGTTTACGGGAGTACGACGGGTACACCGATAAACTCATCTTT.

This clone has at least ten counts. This DNA's translation differs at residue 3 from TCRdb's protein, which comes from a much larger clone; a read error is likely, and the protein shown is translated from the DNA. This chain joins TRDV1 and TRDJ1, with 9 bases matching TRDD3. The germline V gene encodes CDR1 TSWWSYY and CDR2 QGS. This CDR3 spans 25 amino acids. The CDR3 DNA reads as TGTGCTCCTGGGGAACTCTATCCTACGTTTTACCCCCCGGGGGATACTCCAAAATACACCGATAAACTCATCTTT. It codes for CAPGELYPTFYPPGDTPKYTDKLIF.

This clone appeared a few times. A far larger clone is one base from this, pointing to a likely read error. The sample holds other DNA sequences that translate to the same CDR3. This chain uses TRDV1 with TRDJ1; D is unresolved. TCRdb records no J gene; here it was assigned by comparing the DNA to germline. The CDR3 is 18 amino acids. The V end was cut by 4 bases, the J end by 1 base, with 22 bases between. The V gene's germline CDR1 is TSWWSYY and CDR2 QGS. CDR3 in amino acids: CALGGAFPLLSSTDKLIF. The CDR3 region has the DNA TGTGCTCTTGGGGGGGCCTTTCCCCTCTTGTCAAGCACCGATAAACTCATCTTT.

On this clone itself: It differs at one base from a far larger clone, so likely a read error. The same CDR3 arises from other DNA sequences in this sample as well. This chain joins TRDV1 and TRDJ1, with TRDD3 identical over 10 bases. The J gene, left out of TCRdb, was set here by checking the DNA against germline. Germline V lookup: CDR1 TSWWSYY, CDR2 QGS. This CDR3 contains 16 residues. This chain's CDR3 is CALRTGGLVYTDKLIF. CDR3 DNA sequence: TGTGCCTTAAGAACTGGGGGATTGGTGTACACCGATAAACTCATCTTT.

Notes on this clone: TCRdb's protein for this DNA is that of a much larger clone and differs from the translation at residue 16, likely a read error; the protein shown is the DNA translation. The V call is TRDV1, the J call TRDJ1, with 7 bases identical to TRDD3. TCRdb leaves out the J gene; it was filled in here by matching the DNA to germline. CDR3 length: 20 residues. Germline V gives CDR1 TSWWSYY, CDR2 QGS. Germline trimming cut 1 base from V and 10 bases from J; bases unmatched to any gene: 27. Here the CDR3 reads CALGERRTRGGHPFARGLIF. The DNA for the CDR3 is TGTGCTCTTGGGGAACGCCGCACTCGTGGGGGACACCCTTTTGCACGGGGACTCATCTTT.

The table lists this clone with a few counts. The TCRdb protein comes from a much larger clone and disagrees with this DNA's translation at residue 5, likely due to a read error; the protein given here is derived from the DNA. The chain uses TRDV2 and TRDJ1; 13 nucleotides align to TRDD3. The J gene is not listed in TCRdb, so it was assigned here from a DNA match to germline. CDR1 is GEAIGNYY, CDR2 EKD, per germline. The CDR3 loop spans 18 amino acids. J was trimmed by 10 bases and V by 3 bases; bases with no gene match: 19. The CDR3 is CACDPLLGDTRKELTLIF. In DNA, the CDR3 is TGTGCCTGTGACCCTTTACTGGGGGATACGCGTAAAGAGCTAACACTCATCTTT.

Comment on this clone: The protein in TCRdb stems from a much larger clone and differs at residue 7 from this DNA's translation, likely a read error; here the protein is translated from the DNA. The rearrangement links TRDV2 to TRDJ1, with TRDD3 identical over 7 bases. TCRdb carries no J gene annotation; the J gene was assigned here by matching the DNA with germline. The CDR3 spans 16 residues. The trim removed 1 base at V and 0 bases at J, leaving 7 bases unmatched. Germline CDR1 GEAIGNYY, CDR2 EKD. DNA for the CDR3: TGTGCCTGTGACACGATGGAGGATACGGACACCGATAAACTCATCTTT. Translated, it gives CACDTMEDTDTDKLIF.

In its sample, this clone ranks as medium-sized. The sample contains more than one DNA sequence encoding this CDR3. This rearrangement joins TRDV1 to TRDJ1, with 9 positions matching TRDD3. From germline, CDR1 is TSWWSYY and CDR2 QGS. The CDR3 loop spans 17 amino acids. Unmatched junction bases numbered 14, after V lost 3 bases and J lost 6 bases. As DNA, the CDR3 is TGTGCTCTTGGGGAGCTACGTGCTGGGGGATTAAGATATAAACTCATCTTT. Translation gives CALGELRAGGLRYKLIF.

This clone has only a few counts. Only one base separates this from a far larger clonotype, so it likely reflects a read error. Other DNA sequences in the same sample also yield this CDR3. The chain carries TRDV1 and TRDJ1; D is perhaps TRDD2 (6 bases). Germline V gene lookup returns CDR1 TSWWSYY and CDR2 QGS. The CDR3 has 15 residues. For the CDR3, the DNA is TGTGCTCTTGGCCTTCCCCAAACCTACACCGACAAACTCATCTTT. The encoded protein is CALGLPQTYTDKLIF.

In regard to this clone: TCRdb has a much larger clone's protein, which differs at residue 11 from the translation of this DNA, likely because of a read error; what is shown is the protein translated from the DNA. The chain combines TRDV2 with TRDJ1; 12 bases line up with TRDD3. TCRdb lists no J gene, so it was determined here by aligning the DNA to germline. V shed 1 base, J shed 1 base, and the junction held 6 bases outside the gene matches. Germline loops: CDR1 GEAIGNYY, CDR2 EKD. This CDR3 spans 17 amino acids. The CDR3 protein is CACDTNLGDTATDKLIF. The CDR3 DNA reads TGTGCCTGTGACACAAATCTGGGGGATACGGCCACCGATAAACTCATCTTT.

There are a few counts of this clone. A far larger clone differs by one base, so this is likely a read error. The sample contains more than one DNA sequence encoding this CDR3. Called V gene: TRDV1; the J gene was not called; the table's TRDD3 call for D was not verified on the DNA. The CDR3 runs to 21 residues. Germline CDR1 TSWWSYY, CDR2 QGS. The CDR3 coding sequence is TGTGCTCTTGGGGAACCTGTGCCCCACTGGGGGATAATGCGCAACACCGATAAGCTCATCTTT. Protein product: CALGEPVPHWGIMRNTDKLIF.

Of note for this clone: A read error likely explains this, since a far larger clone differs by one base. The sample holds other DNA sequences that translate to the same CDR3. For the V gene the call is TRDV1; the J gene has no call; no DNA check was done on the table's D call, TRDD3. Looked up from germline, CDR1 is TSWWSYY and CDR2 is QGS. This CDR3 is built from 18 residues. The CDR3 DNA reads as TGTGCTCTTGGGGAACTGAGGGGGATACGCTCCTTCCCGACCAAACTCATCTTC. Translated, it gives CALGELRGIRSFPTKLIF.

With regard to this clone: This is likely an artifact of a read error, given a far larger clone one base away. Other DNA sequences in the same sample also yield this CDR3. Called V gene: TRDV3; the J gene was not called; the table's D call, TRDD3, was not checked against the DNA. The CDR3 sequence is 26 residues long. Germline CDR1 TVYSNPD, CDR2 GDNSRS (reference sequence). CDR3: CAFNDLTLFETTDVGDSSWDTRQMFF. The CDR3 DNA reads as TGTGCCTTTAATGATCTAACCCTCTTCGAGACTACTGATGTGGGGGACAGCTCCTGGGACACCCGACAGATGTTCTTC.